This T cell receptor beta chain was recorded in a study of blood T cells in healthy people across ages. The study's findings and limits: Samples with more naive T cells showed higher observed beta diversity. Age brought a roughly linear fall in TCR beta diversity measured per million T cells. Investigators treated diversity estimates from one million T cells as underestimates.

Details on this clonotype: The antigen remains unidentified.

A sample-barcoded 5' primer and a J-beta primer mix were used in a second PCR of about 7 to 12 cycles. Every cDNA molecule carried a tag from a template-switch adaptor bearing 12 random nucleotides. TCRdb redid the calling of the 5' RACE reads with MiXCR, one entry per CDR3 protein. The data contain 1.5 million to 2 million distinct CDR3 sequences, roughly 50% of them singletons. Germline lookup yields CDR1 MNHEY and CDR2 SVGAGI. This CDR3 has 14 amino acids. Between the trimmed V and J ends, which lost 6 bases and 5 bases, there was a span of 13 bases. This TCR was sampled from a woman aged 40 to 50 in good health. The chain is built from TRBV6-5 and TRBJ2-2; the D is unclear. Sequenced material: blood. For the CDR3, the DNA is TGTGCCAGCAGGAACAGAGGCCTGACCGGGGAGCTGTTTTTT. Translating gives CASRNRGLTGELFF.